This T cell receptor (beta chain) was sequenced for a study of regulatory T cells in long-lasting Graves disease. Construction of TCR beta libraries relied on iRepertoire HTBI primers and on Arm-PCR targeting CDR3 regions. TCRdb fed the multiplex PCR reads into MiXCR, producing one record per CDR3 protein. The repertoire includes roughly 430,000 distinct CDR3 sequences, approximately 16% of them detected once, and about 10% sits in the top ten. The time point was: newly diagnosed GD, antithyroid drugs for less than 3 months. The TCR library was made from RNA that had been extracted from PBMCs in TRIzol. The CDR3 extends over 17 amino acids. The V and J ends lost 5 bases and 4 bases respectively, with 21 bases between them. The V gene's germline CDR1 is SEHNR and CDR2 FQNEAQ (reference sequence). The same data also contributed to another study, on T cells in Graves' hyperthyroidism and ophthalmopathy.

The source is a woman younger than 45 with Graves disease. The gene calls are TRBV7-9 and TRBJ2-1; D may be TRBD1 or TRBD2 (6 bases each). The sample consisted of peripheral blood mononuclear cells (PBMCs), taken at new diagnosis, from a patient treated with antithyroid drugs. The CDR3 spells CASSPRGHREIYNEQFF. DNA for the CDR3: TGTGCCAGCAGCCCCCGGGGGCACCGCGAAATTTACAATGAGCAGTTCTTC.